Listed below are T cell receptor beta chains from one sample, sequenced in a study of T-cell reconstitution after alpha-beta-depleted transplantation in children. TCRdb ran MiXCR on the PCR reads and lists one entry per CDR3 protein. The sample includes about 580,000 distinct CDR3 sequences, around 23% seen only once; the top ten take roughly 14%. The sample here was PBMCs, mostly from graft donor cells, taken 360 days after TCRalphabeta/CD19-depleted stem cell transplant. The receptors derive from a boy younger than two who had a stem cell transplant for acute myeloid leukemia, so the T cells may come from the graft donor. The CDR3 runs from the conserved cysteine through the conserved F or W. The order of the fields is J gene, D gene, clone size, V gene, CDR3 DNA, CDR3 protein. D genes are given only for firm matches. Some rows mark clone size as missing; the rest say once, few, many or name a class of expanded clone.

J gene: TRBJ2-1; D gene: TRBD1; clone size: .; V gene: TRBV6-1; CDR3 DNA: TGTGCCAGCAGTGAAGCCATTACCGGGACAGGGTTTTACAATGAGCAGTTCTTC; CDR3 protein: CASSEAITGTGFYNEQFF
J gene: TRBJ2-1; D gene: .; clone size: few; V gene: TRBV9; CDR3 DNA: TGTGCCAGCAGCGTAGTGAACGGGATGTTGTTCTTC; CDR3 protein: CASSVVNGMLFF
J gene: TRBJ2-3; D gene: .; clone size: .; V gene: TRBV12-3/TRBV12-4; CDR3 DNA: TGTGCCAGCACCCTAATGAACACAGATACGCAGTATTTT; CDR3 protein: CASTLMNTDTQYF
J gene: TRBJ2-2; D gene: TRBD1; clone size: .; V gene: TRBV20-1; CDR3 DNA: TGCAGTGCTAGACTTACAGGGGGCACCGGGGAGCTGTTTTTT; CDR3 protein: CSARLTGGTGELFF
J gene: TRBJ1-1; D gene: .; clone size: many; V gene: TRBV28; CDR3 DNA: TGTGCCAGCAGACACCCAGCCACTGAAGCTTTCTTT; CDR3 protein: CASRHPATEAFF
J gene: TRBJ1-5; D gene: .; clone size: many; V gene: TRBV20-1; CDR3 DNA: TGCAGTGCTAGAGATAGCAATCAGCCCCAGCATTTT; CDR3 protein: CSARDSNQPQHF
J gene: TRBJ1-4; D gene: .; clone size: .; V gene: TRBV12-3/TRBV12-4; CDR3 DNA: TGTGCCAGCAGTTTACGCTCTGGGGGGGAAAAACTGTTTTTT; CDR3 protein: CASSLRSGGEKLFF
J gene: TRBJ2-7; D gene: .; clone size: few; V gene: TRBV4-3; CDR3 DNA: TGCGCCAGCAGCCAAGATGAAGGGACAGAGCAGTACTTC; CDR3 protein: CASSQDEGTEQYF
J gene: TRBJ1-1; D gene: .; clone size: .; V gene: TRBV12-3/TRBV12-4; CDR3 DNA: TGTGCCAGCAGTTTAGGCGCAGGGGACTACACTGAAGCTTTCTTT; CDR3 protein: CASSLGAGDYTEAFF
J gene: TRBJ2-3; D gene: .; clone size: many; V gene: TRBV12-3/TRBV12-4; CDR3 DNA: TGTGCCAGCAGTTTTGGTCCTGGCACAGATACGCAGTATTTT; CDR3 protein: CASSFGPGTDTQYF
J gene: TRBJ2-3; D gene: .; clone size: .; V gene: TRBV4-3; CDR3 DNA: TGCGCCAGCAGCCCTAAGTTGTTGCGGGACACAGATACGCAGTATTTT; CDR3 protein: CASSPKLLRDTDTQYF
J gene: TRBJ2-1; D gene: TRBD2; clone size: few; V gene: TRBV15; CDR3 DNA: TGTGCCACCAGCCGTAGCGGGGGGGACTATGAGCAGTTCTTC; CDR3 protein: CATSRSGGDYEQFF
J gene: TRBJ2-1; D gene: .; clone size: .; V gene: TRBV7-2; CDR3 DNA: TGTGCCAGCAGCTTCGGACTTAATGGCTACAATGAGCAGTTCTTC; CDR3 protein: CASSFGLNGYNEQFF
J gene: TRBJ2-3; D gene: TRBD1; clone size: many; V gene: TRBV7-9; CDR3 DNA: TGTGCCAGCAGCTTAGGGAAACAGGGGGCAATGTCAGATACGCAGTATTTT; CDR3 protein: CASSLGKQGAMSDTQYF
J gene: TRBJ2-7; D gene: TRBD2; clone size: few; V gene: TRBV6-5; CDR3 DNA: TGTGCCAGCAGTTCCAAAATCCGACTAGCGGCTAGCTCCTACGAGCAGTACTTC; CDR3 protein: CASSSKIRLAASSYEQYF
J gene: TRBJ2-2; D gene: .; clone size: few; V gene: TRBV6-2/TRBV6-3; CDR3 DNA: TGTGCCAGCAGTTACTCAGGAGATATGGACAGCTGGAACACCGGGGAGCTGTTTTTT; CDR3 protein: CASSYSGDMDSWNTGELFF
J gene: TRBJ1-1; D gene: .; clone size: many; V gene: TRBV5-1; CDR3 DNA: TGCGCCAGCAGCTTGGAGGCAGGGCAGACTGAAGCTTTCTTT; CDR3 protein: CASSLEAGQTEAFF
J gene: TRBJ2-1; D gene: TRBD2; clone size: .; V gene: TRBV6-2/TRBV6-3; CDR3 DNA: TGTGCCAGCAGTTCGCCACTAGCGGGCTCCTACAATGAGCAGTTCTTC; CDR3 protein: CASSSPLAGSYNEQFF
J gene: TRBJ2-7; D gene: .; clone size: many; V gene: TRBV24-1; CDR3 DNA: TGTGCCACCAGTGACAGGAACCCTCCCTACGAGCAGTACTTC; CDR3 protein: CATSDRNPPYEQYF
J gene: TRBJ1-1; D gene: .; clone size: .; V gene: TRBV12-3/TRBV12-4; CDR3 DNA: TGTGCCAGCAGTGTCACACGGGAAGCTTTCTTT; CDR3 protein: CASSVTREAFF
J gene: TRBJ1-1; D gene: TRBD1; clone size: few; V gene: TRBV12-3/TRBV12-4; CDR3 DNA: TGTGCCAGCAGTACCCAGGGGGCGAGGGCCACTGAAGCTTTCTTT; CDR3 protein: CASSTQGARATEAFF
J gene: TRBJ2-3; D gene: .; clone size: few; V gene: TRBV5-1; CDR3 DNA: TGCGCCAGCAGCGGGGCCGGAGGAACGCAGTATTTT; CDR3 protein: CASSGAGGTQYF
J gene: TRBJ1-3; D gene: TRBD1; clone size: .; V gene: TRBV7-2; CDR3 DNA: TGTGCCAGCAGCTTAGGAACAGGGGGCGCGGACACCATATATTTT; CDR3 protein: CASSLGTGGADTIYF
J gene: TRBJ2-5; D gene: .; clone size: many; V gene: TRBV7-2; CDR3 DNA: TGTGCCAGCAGCTTATTCTTAGCGGAGCAAGAGACCCAGTACTTC; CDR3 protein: CASSLFLAEQETQYF
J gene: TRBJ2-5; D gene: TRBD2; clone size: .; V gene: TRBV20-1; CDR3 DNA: TGCAGTGCTAGGGTGGCGGGGGGACAAGAGACCCAGTACTTC; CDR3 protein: CSARVAGGQETQYF
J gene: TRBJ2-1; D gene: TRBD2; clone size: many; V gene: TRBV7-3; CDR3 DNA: TGTGCCAGCAGCTTAACCGGACTAGCGGGGGGGTACAATGAGCAGTTCTTC; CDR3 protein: CASSLTGLAGGYNEQFF
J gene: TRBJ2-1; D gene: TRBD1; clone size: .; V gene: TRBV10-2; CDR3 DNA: TGCGCCAGCGACCGGGCGATTGGGACAGGGGGGAATGAGCAGTTCTTC; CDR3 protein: CASDRAIGTGGNEQFF
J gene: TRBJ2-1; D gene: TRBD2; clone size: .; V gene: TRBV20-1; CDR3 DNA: TGCTGTGCTAGAGATCTGGGGGGGTGGGCTTACAATGAGCAGTTCTTC; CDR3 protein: CCARDLGGWAYNEQFF
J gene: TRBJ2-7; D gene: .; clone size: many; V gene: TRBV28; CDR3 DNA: TGTGCCAGCAGTTTAAGGGACTTTCGTACCTACGAGCAGTACTTC; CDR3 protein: CASSLRDFRTYEQYF
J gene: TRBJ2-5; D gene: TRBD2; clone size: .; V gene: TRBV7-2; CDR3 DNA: TGTGCCAGCAGTCGGACCGGAGGGACTAGCGGGCCGCAAGAGACCCAGTACTTC; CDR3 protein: CASSRTGGTSGPQETQYF
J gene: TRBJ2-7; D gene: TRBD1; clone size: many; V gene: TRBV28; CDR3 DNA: TGTGCCAGCAGCCTCGACAGGGCCCTCTACGAGCAGTACTTC; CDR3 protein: CASSLDRALYEQYF
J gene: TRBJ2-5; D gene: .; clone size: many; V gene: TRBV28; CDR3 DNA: TGTGCCAGCAGTTTATGGGGTGTCGGTGAGGGTACAGAGACCCAGTACTTC; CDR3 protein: CASSLWGVGEGTETQYF
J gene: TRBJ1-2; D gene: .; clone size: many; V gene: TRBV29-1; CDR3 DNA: TGCAGCGTTACCCCGGGAAGTAGAGGCTACACCTTC; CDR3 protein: CSVTPGSRGYTF
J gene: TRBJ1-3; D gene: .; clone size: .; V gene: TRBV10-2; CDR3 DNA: TGCGCCAGCAGTGAATCAAGGGAAGACACCATATATTTT; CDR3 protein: CASSESREDTIYF
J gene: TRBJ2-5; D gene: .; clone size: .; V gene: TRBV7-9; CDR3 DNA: TGTGCCAGCAGCTTAGCTGTGGGAGGAGAGACCCAGTACTTC; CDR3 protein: CASSLAVGGETQYF
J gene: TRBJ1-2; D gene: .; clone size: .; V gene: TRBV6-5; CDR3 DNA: TGTGCCAGCAGTTACACTCAGCTAAGGGACTATGGCTACACCTTC; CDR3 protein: CASSYTQLRDYGYTF
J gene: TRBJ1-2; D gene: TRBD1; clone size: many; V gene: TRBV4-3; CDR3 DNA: TGCGCCAGCAGCCAAGATCGGGGGACAGGGACCTATGGCTACACCTTC; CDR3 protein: CASSQDRGTGTYGYTF
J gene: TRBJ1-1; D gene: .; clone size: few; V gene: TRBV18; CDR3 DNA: TGTGCCAGCTCACCGCTTACACCGAACACTGAAGCTTTCTTT; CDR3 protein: CASSPLTPNTEAFF
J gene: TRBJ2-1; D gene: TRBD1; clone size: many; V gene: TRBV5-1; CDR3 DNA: TGCGCCAGCAGTCCCGGACAGGGGGCAGGGAATGAGCAGTTCTTC; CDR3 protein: CASSPGQGAGNEQFF
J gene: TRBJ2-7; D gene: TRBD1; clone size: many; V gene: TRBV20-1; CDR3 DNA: TGCAGTGCAGAGACAGGGCGCGAGCAGTACTTC; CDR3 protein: CSAETGREQYF
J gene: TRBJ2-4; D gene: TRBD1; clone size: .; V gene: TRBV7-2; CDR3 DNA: TGTGCCAGCAGTGCCGAGGGGGCCACCAAAAACATTCAGTACTTC; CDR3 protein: CASSAEGATKNIQYF
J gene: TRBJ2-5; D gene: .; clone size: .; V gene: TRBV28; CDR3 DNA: TGTGCCAGCAGTTCTACAGGGAGAGGAGAGACCCAGTACTTC; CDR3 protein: CASSSTGRGETQYF
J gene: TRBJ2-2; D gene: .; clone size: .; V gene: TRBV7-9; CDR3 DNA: TGTGCCAGCAGACATACTACACGGAACACCGGGGAGCTGTTTTTT; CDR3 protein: CASRHTTRNTGELFF
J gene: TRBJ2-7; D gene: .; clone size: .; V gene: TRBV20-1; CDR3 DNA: TGCAGTGTGCGGGGACAATACGAGCAGTACTTC; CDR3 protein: CSVRGQYEQYF
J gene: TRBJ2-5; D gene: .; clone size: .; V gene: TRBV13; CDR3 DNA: TGTGCCAGCAGCTTAGGCCGGTCCGCTCAAGAGACCCAGTACTTC; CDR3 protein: CASSLGRSAQETQYF
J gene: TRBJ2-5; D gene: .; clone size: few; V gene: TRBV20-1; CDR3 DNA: TGCAGTGCTACAGGAATTCTACAAGAGACCCAGTACTTC; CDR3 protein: CSATGILQETQYF
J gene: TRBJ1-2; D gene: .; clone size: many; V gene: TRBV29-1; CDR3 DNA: TGCAGCGCCACACTGAACCTCTATGGCTACACCTTC; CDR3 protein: CSATLNLYGYTF
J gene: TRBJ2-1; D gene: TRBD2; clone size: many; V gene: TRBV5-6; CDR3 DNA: TGTGCCAGCAGCCCGACTAGCGGGGGAAGAGATGAGCAGTTCTTC; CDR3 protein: CASSPTSGGRDEQFF
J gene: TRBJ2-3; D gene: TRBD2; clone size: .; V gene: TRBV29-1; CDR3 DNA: TGCAGCGTTGTGGTAGCGGGGGTCGGAGATACGCAGTATTTT; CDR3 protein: CSVVVAGVGDTQYF
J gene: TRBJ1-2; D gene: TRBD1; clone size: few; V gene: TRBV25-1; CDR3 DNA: TGTGCCAGCAGTGAGGGGACAGCACCTAACTATGGCTACACCTTC; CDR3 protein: CASSEGTAPNYGYTF
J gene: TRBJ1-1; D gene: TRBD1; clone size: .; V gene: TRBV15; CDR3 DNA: TGTGCCACCAGCAGAGGACCTGACAGGGGGCGAGCTTTCTTT; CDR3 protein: CATSRGPDRGRAFF
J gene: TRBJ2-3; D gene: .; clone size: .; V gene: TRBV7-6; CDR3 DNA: TGTGCCAGCAAGGACTGGATTGGAGATACGCAGTATTTT; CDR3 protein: CASKDWIGDTQYF
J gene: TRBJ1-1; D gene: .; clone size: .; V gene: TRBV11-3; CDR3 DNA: TGTGCCAGCAGCAATTACTACGACAAGATGAACACTGAAGCTTTCTTT; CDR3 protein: CASSNYYDKMNTEAFF
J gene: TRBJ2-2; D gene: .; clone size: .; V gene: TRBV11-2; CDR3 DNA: TGTGCCAGCAGTCCGGCTGAGAACACCGGGGAGCTGTTTTTT; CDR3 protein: CASSPAENTGELFF
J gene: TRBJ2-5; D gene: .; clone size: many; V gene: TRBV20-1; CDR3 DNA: TGCAGTGCTAGAGATCGTGAGAGGGGCCGGGGGCGGGAGACCCAGTACTTC; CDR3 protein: CSARDRERGRGRETQYF